This T cell receptor beta chain was observed in a study of a mutant IDH1 vaccine in newly diagnosed glioma. Overall study context: First vaccine doses came 4-6 weeks after radiotherapy alone, or with temozolomide cycles.

In germline, CDR1 is SQVTM, CDR2 ANQGSEA. Losses at the gene ends were 7 bases for V and 6 bases for J; bases not matched to a gene: 9. CDR3 length: 14 residues. Time point here: week 5, during vaccination. The investigators gave 300 ug of mutant IDH1 20-mer peptide in each vaccine dose, together with topical imiquimod. TCRdb keeps only in-frame clones here, not all; method: immunoSEQ multiplex PCR. The data hold about 51,000 clones, with about 77% observed a single time. Comments on this clone: No antigen is known for it.

Source: PBMCs, taken from a glioma patient whose treatment included an IDH1 peptide vaccine. V usage is TRBV29-1 and J usage is TRBJ2-2; 9 nucleotides align to TRBD1. The TCR comes from a woman aged 40 to 49 with glioma. The CDR3 region has the DNA TGCAGCGCAAGGACAGGGGAGAAGGCCGGGGAGCTGTTTTTT. Its protein product is CSARTGEKAGELFF.